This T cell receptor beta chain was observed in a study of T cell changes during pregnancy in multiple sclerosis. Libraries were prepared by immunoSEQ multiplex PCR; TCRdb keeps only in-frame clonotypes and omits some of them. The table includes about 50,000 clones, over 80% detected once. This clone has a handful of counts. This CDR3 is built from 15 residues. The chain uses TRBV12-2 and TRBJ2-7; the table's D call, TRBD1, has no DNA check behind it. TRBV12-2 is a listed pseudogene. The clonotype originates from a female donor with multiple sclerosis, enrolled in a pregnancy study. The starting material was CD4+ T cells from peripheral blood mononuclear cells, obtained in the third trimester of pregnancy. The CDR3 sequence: CASRLAEGVSYEQYF. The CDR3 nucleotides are TGTGCAAGTCGCTTAGCGGAAGGGGTGTCCTACGAGCAGTACTTC.